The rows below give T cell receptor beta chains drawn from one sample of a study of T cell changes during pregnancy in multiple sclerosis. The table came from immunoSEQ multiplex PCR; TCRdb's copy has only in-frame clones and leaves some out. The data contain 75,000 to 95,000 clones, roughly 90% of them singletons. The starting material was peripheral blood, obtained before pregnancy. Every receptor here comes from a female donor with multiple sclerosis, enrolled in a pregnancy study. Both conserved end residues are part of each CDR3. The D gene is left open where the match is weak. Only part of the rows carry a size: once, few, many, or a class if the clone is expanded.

cdr3_aa: CASSEWGPRTDTQYF
cdr3_nt: TGTGCCAGTAGTGAATGGGGGCCCCGCACAGATACGCAGTATTTT
clone_size: once
j_call: TRBJ2-3
v_call: TRBV19
cdr3_length: 15
d_call: -

cdr3_aa: CASSLASGVLYNEQFF
cdr3_nt: TGTGCCAGCAGTTTAGCTTCGGGAGTTCTCTACAATGAGCAGTTCTTC
clone_size: -
j_call: TRBJ2-1
v_call: TRBV27
cdr3_length: 16
d_call: -

cdr3_aa: CASSPQAGENQPQHF
cdr3_nt: TGTGCCAGCAGCCCCCAGGCAGGGGAAAATCAGCCCCAGCATTTT
clone_size: -
j_call: TRBJ1-5
v_call: TRBV9
cdr3_length: 15
d_call: -

cdr3_aa: CASSIGVTGLVYTF
cdr3_nt: TGTGCCAGCAGCATAGGTGTGACAGGTCTCGTCTACACCTTC
clone_size: -
j_call: TRBJ1-2
v_call: TRBV7-9
cdr3_length: 14
d_call: -

cdr3_aa: CASSRTSGDSYEQYF
cdr3_nt: TGTGCCAGCAGCAGGACTAGCGGGGACTCCTACGAGCAGTACTTC
clone_size: -
j_call: TRBJ2-7
v_call: TRBV6-5
cdr3_length: 15
d_call: TRBD2

cdr3_aa: CASSQALPGQMLSYEQYF
cdr3_nt: TGTGCCAGCAGCCAAGCACTACCGGGACAGATGTTATCCTACGAGCAGTACTTC
clone_size: -
j_call: TRBJ2-7
v_call: TRBV14
cdr3_length: 18
d_call: TRBD1

cdr3_aa: CASSFMGTSGTQYF
cdr3_nt: TGTGCCAGCAGCTTTATGGGGACTAGCGGTACGCAGTATTTT
clone_size: -
j_call: TRBJ2-3
v_call: TRBV7-3
cdr3_length: 14
d_call: TRBD2

cdr3_aa: CASSSTTVNYGYTF
cdr3_nt: TGTGCCAGTAGTTCCACTACGGTTAACTATGGCTACACCTTC
clone_size: -
j_call: TRBJ1-2
v_call: TRBV19
cdr3_length: 14
d_call: -

cdr3_aa: CASSQGENQPQHF
cdr3_nt: TGTGCCAGCTCTCAGGGTGAAAATCAGCCCCAGCATTTT
clone_size: -
j_call: TRBJ1-5
v_call: TRBV18
cdr3_length: 13
d_call: -

cdr3_aa: CATSRAPSPAGELFF
cdr3_nt: TGTGCCACCAGCAGAGCCCCTTCCCCGGCCGGGGAGCTGTTTTTT
clone_size: -
j_call: TRBJ2-2
v_call: TRBV15
cdr3_length: 15
d_call: -

cdr3_aa: CASRTGLSGNTIYF
cdr3_nt: TGTGCCAGCAGGACCGGGTTGTCTGGAAACACCATATATTTT
clone_size: -
j_call: TRBJ1-3
v_call: TRBV6-6
cdr3_length: 14
d_call: -

cdr3_aa: CASSLGQGSRYGYTF
cdr3_nt: TGTGCCAGCAGCCTGGGACAGGGGTCTCGGTATGGCTACACCTTC
clone_size: -
j_call: TRBJ1-2
v_call: TRBV6-6
cdr3_length: 15
d_call: TRBD1

cdr3_aa: CASSFRGKTTEAFF
cdr3_nt: TGTGCCAGCAGCTTTCGGGGGAAAACCACTGAAGCTTTCTTT
clone_size: -
j_call: TRBJ1-1
v_call: TRBV7-8
cdr3_length: 14
d_call: -

cdr3_aa: CASSRDSVNTEAFF
cdr3_nt: TGTGCCAGCAGCCGGGACAGTGTGAACACTGAAGCTTTCTTT
clone_size: -
j_call: TRBJ1-1
v_call: TRBV6-6
cdr3_length: 14
d_call: TRBD1

cdr3_aa: CASSISTSGGYNEQFF
cdr3_nt: TGTGCCAGCAGCATAAGTACTAGCGGGGGATACAATGAGCAGTTCTTC
clone_size: -
j_call: TRBJ2-1
v_call: TRBV7-2
cdr3_length: 16
d_call: TRBD2

cdr3_aa: CASSRQGAAYNEQFF
cdr3_nt: TGTGCCAGCAGCCGACAGGGGGCTGCCTACAATGAGCAGTTCTTC
clone_size: -
j_call: TRBJ2-1
v_call: TRBV28
cdr3_length: 15
d_call: TRBD1

cdr3_aa: CSVDRAQANYGYTF
cdr3_nt: TGCAGCGTTGACAGGGCTCAAGCTAACTATGGCTACACCTTC
clone_size: -
j_call: TRBJ1-2
v_call: TRBV29-1
cdr3_length: 14
d_call: -

cdr3_aa: CASSALGQGADTQYF
cdr3_nt: TGTGCCAGCAGCGCTCTAGGTCAAGGGGCAGATACGCAGTATTTT
clone_size: -
j_call: TRBJ2-3
v_call: TRBV9
cdr3_length: 15
d_call: -

cdr3_aa: CASSWRREYADTQYF
cdr3_nt: TGCGCCAGCTCTTGGCGGCGGGAGTACGCAGATACGCAGTATTTT
clone_size: -
j_call: TRBJ2-3
v_call: TRBV4-1
cdr3_length: 15
d_call: TRBD2

cdr3_aa: CASSLTGTTSTGELFF
cdr3_nt: TGTGCCAGCTCATTAACCGGGACTACGAGCACCGGGGAGCTGTTTTTT
clone_size: -
j_call: TRBJ2-2
v_call: TRBV18
cdr3_length: 16
d_call: TRBD2

cdr3_aa: CASSLPGQGSRQYF
cdr3_nt: TGTGCCAGCAGCTTACCGGGACAGGGGTCCCGGCAGTACTTC
clone_size: once
j_call: TRBJ2-7
v_call: TRBV7-7
cdr3_length: 14
d_call: TRBD1

cdr3_aa: CASCDRNYGYTF
cdr3_nt: TGTGCCAGCTGTGACAGGAACTATGGCTACACCTTC
clone_size: -
j_call: TRBJ1-2
v_call: TRBV6-5
cdr3_length: 12
d_call: -

cdr3_aa: CASSSDRSTDTQYF
cdr3_nt: TGTGCCAGCAGCTCAGACAGGAGCACAGATACGCAGTATTTT
clone_size: -
j_call: TRBJ2-3
v_call: TRBV27
cdr3_length: 14
d_call: -

cdr3_aa: CASRGLAGRQFF
cdr3_nt: TGTGCCAGCAGGGGACTAGCGGGAAGGCAGTTCTTC
clone_size: -
j_call: TRBJ2-1
v_call: TRBV2
cdr3_length: 12
d_call: TRBD2

cdr3_aa: CASSYTFNQGEAFF
cdr3_nt: TGTGCCAGCAGTTATACCTTTAATCAGGGTGAAGCTTTCTTT
clone_size: -
j_call: TRBJ1-1
v_call: TRBV6-5
cdr3_length: 14
d_call: -

cdr3_aa: CASSVGDRAYGYTF
cdr3_nt: TGTGCCAGCAGCGTAGGGGACAGGGCCTATGGCTACACCTTC
clone_size: -
j_call: TRBJ1-2
v_call: TRBV9
cdr3_length: 14
d_call: TRBD1

cdr3_aa: CASSESGGRETQYF
cdr3_nt: TGTGCCAGCAGTGAATCAGGGGGCCGAGAGACCCAGTACTTC
clone_size: -
j_call: TRBJ2-5
v_call: TRBV6-1
cdr3_length: 14
d_call: TRBD1

cdr3_aa: CASSAGPGGTEAFF
cdr3_nt: TGTGCCAGCAGTGCGGGCCCCGGGGGCACTGAAGCTTTCTTT
clone_size: few
j_call: TRBJ1-1
v_call: TRBV6-6
cdr3_length: 14
d_call: -